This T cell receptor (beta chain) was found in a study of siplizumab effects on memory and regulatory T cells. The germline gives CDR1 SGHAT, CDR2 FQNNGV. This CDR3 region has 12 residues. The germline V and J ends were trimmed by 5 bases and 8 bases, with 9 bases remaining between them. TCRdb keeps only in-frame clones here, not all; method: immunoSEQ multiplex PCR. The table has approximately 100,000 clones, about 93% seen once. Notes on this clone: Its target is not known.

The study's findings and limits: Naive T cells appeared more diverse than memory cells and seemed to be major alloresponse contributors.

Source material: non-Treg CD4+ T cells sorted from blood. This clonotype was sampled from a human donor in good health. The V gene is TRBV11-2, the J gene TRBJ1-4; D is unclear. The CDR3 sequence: CASSAGSEKLFF. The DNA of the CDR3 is TGTGCCAGCAGCGCCGGGAGCGAAAAACTGTTTTTT.